The present T cell receptor (beta chain) was sequenced within a study of beta chain features in type 1 diabetes. Regarding the study as a whole: TCRB CDR3 length was moderately but significantly reduced in all four CD4+ subsets of Type 1 diabetes patients. There were fewer insertions and more deletions at the VDJ junctions of type 1 diabetes patients.

Trimming shortened V by 0 bases and J by 1 base, and 16 bases separated the two germline ends. The CDR3 is 17 amino acids. Germline lookup yields CDR1 SGHRS and CDR2 YFSETQ. A single heparinised draw of about 100 mL on average was taken per donor. In regard to this clone: Its antigen is as yet unknown.

The entirety of the isolated RNA underwent reverse transcription, so expressed TCRB transcripts were sequenced. Read counts averaged roughly 3.5 million for samples of naive, central memory and regulatory T cells. Generated by immunoSEQ multiplex PCR, the TCRdb table keeps only in-frame clones and is missing some. Of about 900,000 clones listed, about a sixth are singletons. Sequencing input: naive CD4+ T cells from blood. V is TRBV5-1 and J is TRBJ2-5, with D perhaps TRBD1 (5 bases). This clonotype was sampled from a woman between 18 and 29 years old in good health. CDR3 bases: TGCGCCAGCAGCTTGGCCCTGGGGCGATGGGCCCAAGAGACCCAGTACTTC. This codes for CASSLALGRWAQETQYF.